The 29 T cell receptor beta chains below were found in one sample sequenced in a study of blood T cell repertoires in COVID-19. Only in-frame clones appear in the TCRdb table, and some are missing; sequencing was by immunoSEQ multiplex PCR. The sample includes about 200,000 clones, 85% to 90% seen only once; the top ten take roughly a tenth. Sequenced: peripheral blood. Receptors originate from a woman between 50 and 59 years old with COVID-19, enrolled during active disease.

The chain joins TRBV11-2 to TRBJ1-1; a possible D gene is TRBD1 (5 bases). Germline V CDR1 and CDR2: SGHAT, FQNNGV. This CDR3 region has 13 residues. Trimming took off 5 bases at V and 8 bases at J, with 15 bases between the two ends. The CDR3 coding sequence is TGTGCCAGCAGCCCCTACCAGGGTACCGAAGCTTTCTTT. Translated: CASSPYQGTEAFF.

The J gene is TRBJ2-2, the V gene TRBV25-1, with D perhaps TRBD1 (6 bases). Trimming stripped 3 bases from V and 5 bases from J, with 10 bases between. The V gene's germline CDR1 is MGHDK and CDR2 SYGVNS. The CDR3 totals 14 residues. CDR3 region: CASSETGTTGELFF. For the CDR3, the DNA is TGTGCCAGCAGTGAGACAGGTACAACCGGGGAGCTGTTTTTT.

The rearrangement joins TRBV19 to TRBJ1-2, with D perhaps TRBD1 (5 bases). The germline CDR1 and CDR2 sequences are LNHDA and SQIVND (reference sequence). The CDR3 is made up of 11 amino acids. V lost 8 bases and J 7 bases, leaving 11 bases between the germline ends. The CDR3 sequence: CASQGVFGYTF. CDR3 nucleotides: TGTGCCAGTCAAGGGGTCTTTGGCTACACCTTC.

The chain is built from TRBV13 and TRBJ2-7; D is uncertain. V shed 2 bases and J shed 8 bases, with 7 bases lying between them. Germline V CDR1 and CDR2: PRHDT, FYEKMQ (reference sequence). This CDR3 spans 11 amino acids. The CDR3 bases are TGTGCCAGCAGCTTATCAGGAAAGCAGTACGTC. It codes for CASSLSGKQYV.

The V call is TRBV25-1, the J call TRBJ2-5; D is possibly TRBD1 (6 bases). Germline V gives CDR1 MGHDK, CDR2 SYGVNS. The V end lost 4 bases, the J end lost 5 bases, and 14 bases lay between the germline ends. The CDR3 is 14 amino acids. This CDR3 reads CASSAPRGRETQYF. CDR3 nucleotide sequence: TGTGCCAGCAGTGCACCCAGGGGACGGGAGACCCAGTACTTC.

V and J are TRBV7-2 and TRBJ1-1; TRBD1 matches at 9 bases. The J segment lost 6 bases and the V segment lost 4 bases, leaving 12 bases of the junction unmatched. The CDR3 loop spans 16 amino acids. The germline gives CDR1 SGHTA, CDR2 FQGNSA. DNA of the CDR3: TGTGCCAGCAGCTATCTACCGGGACAGGGAGGGCCTGAAGCTTTCTTT. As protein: CASSYLPGQGGPEAFF. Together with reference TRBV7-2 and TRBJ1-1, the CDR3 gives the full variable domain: GAGVSQSPSNKVTEKGKDVELRCDPISGHTALYWYRQSLGQGLEFLIYFQGNSAPDKSGLPSDRFSAERTGGSVSTLTIQRTQQEDSAVYLCASSYLPGQGGPEAFFGQGTRLTVV.

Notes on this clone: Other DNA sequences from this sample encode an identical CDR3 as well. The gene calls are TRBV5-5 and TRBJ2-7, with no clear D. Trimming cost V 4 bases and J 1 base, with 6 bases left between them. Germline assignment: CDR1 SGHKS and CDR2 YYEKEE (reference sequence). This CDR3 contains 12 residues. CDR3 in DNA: TGTGCCAGCAGCCTCGTGTCCTACGAGCAGTACTTC. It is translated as CASSLVSYEQYF.

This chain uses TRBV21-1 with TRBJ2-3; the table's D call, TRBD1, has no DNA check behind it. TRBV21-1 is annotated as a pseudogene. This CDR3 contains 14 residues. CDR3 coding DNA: TGTGCCAGCTGCGGGACAGGGTTCACAGATACGCAGTATTTT. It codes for CASCGTGFTDTQYF.

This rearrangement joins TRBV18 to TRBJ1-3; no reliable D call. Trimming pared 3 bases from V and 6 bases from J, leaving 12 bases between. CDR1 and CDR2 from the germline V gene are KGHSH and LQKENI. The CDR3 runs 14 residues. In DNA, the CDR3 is TGTGCCAGCTCACCGCGCGGCGAGCCAAACACCATATATTTT. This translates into CASSPRGEPNTIYF.

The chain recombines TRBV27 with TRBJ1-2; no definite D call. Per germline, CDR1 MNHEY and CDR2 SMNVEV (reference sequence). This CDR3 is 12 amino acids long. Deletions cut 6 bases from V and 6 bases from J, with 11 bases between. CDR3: CASRRGLDGYTF. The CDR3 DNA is TGTGCCAGCAGACGGGGTTTGGATGGCTACACCTTC.

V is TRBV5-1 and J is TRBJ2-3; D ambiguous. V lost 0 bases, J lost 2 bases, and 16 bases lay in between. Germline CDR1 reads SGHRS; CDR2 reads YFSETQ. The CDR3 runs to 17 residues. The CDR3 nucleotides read TGCGCCAGCAGCTTGGAACCCGAAACAGTATTCACAGATACGCAGTATTTT. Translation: CASSLEPETVFTDTQYF.

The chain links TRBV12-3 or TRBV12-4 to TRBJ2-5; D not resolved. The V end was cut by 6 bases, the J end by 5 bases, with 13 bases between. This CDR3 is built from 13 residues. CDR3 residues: CASRLAGLETQYF. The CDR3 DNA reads TGTGCCAGCAGGCTGGCCGGGTTGGAGACCCAGTACTTC.

The CDR3 bases are TGTGCCAGCAGCTTAGGATCCCCAGGGACAGGGACGACCGGGGAGCTGTTTTTT. This sequence encodes CASSLGSPGTGTTGELFF. This chain uses TRBV11-2 with TRBJ2-2, with 9 positions matching TRBD1. The CDR3 is made up of 18 amino acids. Germline CDR1 reads SGHAT; CDR2 reads FQNNGV. V lost 1 base, J lost 5 bases, and 11 bases stayed unmatched. Supplemented by reference TRBV11-2 and TRBJ2-2, the full variable domain reads EAGVAQSPRYKIIEKRQSVAFWCNPISGHATLYWYQQILGQGPKLLIQFQNNGVVDDSQLPKDRFSAERLKGVDSTLKIQPAKLEDSAVYLCASSLGSPGTGTTGELFFGEGSRLTVL.

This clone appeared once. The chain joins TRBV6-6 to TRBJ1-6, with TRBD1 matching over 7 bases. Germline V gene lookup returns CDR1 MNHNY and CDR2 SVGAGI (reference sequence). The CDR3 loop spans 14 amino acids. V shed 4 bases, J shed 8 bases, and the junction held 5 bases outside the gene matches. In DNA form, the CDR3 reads TGTGCCAGCAGTTGGACAGGTGTGGATTCACCCCTCCACTTT. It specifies CASSWTGVDSPLHF.

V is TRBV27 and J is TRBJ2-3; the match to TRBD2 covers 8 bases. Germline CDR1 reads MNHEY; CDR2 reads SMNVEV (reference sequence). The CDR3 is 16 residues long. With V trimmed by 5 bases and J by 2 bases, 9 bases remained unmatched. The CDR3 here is CASSKRLAGSTDTQYF. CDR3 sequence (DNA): TGTGCCAGCAGTAAACGGCTAGCGGGTTCCACAGATACGCAGTATTTT.

CDR3 nucleotide sequence: TGTGCCAGCAGCTCCCTCTGGAGCGGGGGGGCCAATGAGCAGTTCTTC. Translated, it gives CASSSLWSGGANEQFF. The chain links TRBV13 to TRBJ2-1; 10 nucleotides match TRBD2. CDR3 length equals 16 residues. J was trimmed by 6 bases and V by 4 bases; bases with no gene match: 9. Germline values: CDR1 PRHDT, CDR2 FYEKMQ (reference sequence).

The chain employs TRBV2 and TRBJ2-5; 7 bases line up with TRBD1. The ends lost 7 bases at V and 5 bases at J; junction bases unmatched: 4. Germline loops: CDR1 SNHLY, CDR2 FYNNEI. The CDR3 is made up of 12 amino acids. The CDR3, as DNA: TGTGCCAGCACCGGGGACAGTGAGACCCAGTACTTC. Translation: CASTGDSETQYF.

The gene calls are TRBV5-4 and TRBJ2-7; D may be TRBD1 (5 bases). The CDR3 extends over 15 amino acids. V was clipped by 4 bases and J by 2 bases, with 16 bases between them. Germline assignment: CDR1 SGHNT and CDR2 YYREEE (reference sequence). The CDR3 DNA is TGTGCCAGCAGCCACAGGATTACTCAGACCTACGAGCAGTACGTC. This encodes CASSHRITQTYEQYV.

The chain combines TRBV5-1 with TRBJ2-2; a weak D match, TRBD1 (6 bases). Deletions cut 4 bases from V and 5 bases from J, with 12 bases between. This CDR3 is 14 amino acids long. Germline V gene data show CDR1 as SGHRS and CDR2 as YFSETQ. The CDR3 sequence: CASSIQTGTGELFF. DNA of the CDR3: TGCGCCAGCAGCATCCAAACAGGGACCGGGGAGCTGTTTTTT.

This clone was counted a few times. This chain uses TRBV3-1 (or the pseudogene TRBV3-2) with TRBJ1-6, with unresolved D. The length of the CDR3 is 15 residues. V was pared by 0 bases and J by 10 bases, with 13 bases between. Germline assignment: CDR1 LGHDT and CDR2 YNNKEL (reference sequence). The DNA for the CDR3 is TGTGCCAGCAGCCAAGATAAGGGAGGAGGGTCACCCCTCCACTTT. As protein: CASSQDKGGGSPLHF.

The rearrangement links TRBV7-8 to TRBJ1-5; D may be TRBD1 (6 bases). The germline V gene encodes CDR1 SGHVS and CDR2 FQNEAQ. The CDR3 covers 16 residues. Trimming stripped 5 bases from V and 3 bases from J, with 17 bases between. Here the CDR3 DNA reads TGTGCCAGCAGCGCTCTACCGGACAGCTTCAATCAGCCCCAGCATTTT. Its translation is CASSALPDSFNQPQHF.

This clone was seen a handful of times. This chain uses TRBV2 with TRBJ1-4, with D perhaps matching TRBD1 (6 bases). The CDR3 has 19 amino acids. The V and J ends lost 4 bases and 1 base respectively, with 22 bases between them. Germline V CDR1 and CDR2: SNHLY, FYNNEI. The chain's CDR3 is CASSGGGGGTTKTNEKLFF. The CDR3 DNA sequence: TGTGCCAGCAGTGGAGGTGGGGGCGGAACTACCAAAACTAATGAAAAACTGTTTTTT.

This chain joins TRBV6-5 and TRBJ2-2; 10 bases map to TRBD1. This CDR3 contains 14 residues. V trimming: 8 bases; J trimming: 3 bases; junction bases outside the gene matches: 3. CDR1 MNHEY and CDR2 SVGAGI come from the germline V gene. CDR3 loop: CASQGTGDTGELFF. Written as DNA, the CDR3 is TGTGCCAGCCAGGGGACAGGGGACACCGGGGAGCTGTTTTTT.

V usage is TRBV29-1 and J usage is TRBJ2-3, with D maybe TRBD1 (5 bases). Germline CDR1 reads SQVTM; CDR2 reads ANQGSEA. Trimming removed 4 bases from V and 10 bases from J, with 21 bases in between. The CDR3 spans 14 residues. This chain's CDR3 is CSVVILRREGAQYF. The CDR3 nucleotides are TGCAGCGTTGTGATCCTTCGCAGGGAAGGTGCGCAGTATTTT.

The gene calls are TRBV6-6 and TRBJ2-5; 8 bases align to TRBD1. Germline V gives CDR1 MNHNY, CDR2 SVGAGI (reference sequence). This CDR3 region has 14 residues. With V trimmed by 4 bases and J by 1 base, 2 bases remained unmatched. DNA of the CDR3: TGTGCCAGCAGTTTGGGACAGGTCCAAGAGACCCAGTACTTC. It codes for CASSLGQVQETQYF.

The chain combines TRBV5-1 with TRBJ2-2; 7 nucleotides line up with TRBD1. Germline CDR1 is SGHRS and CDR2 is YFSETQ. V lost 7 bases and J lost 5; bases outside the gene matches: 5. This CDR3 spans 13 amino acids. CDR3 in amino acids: CASGDRATGELFF. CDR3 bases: TGCGCCAGCGGCGACAGGGCAACCGGGGAGCTGTTTTTT.

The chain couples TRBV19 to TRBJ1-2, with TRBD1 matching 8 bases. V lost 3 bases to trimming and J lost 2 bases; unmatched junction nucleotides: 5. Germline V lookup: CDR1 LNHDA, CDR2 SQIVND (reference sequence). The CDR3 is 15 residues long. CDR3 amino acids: CASSMGTGQNYGYTF. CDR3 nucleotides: TGTGCCAGTAGTATGGGGACAGGCCAGAACTATGGCTACACCTTC.

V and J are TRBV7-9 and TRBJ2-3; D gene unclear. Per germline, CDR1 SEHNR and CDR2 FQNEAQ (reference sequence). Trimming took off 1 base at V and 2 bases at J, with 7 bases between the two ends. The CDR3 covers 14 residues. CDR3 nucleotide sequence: TGTGCCAGCAGCTTAGAGCCAAACACAGATACGCAGTATTTT. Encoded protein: CASSLEPNTDTQYF. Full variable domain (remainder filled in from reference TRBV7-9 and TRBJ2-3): DTGVSQNPRHKITKRGQNVTFRCDPISEHNRLYWYRQTLGQGPEFLTYFQNEAQLEKSRLLSDRFSAERPKGSFSTLEIQRTEQGDSAMYLCASSLEPNTDTQYFGPGTRLTVL.

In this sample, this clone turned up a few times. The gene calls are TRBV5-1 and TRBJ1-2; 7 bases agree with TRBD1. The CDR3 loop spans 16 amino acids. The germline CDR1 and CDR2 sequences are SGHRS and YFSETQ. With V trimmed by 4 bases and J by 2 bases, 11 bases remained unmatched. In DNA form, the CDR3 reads TGCGCCAGCAGCCCCCGACAGGGCGGGGAGAACTATGGCTACACCTTC. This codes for CASSPRQGGENYGYTF.